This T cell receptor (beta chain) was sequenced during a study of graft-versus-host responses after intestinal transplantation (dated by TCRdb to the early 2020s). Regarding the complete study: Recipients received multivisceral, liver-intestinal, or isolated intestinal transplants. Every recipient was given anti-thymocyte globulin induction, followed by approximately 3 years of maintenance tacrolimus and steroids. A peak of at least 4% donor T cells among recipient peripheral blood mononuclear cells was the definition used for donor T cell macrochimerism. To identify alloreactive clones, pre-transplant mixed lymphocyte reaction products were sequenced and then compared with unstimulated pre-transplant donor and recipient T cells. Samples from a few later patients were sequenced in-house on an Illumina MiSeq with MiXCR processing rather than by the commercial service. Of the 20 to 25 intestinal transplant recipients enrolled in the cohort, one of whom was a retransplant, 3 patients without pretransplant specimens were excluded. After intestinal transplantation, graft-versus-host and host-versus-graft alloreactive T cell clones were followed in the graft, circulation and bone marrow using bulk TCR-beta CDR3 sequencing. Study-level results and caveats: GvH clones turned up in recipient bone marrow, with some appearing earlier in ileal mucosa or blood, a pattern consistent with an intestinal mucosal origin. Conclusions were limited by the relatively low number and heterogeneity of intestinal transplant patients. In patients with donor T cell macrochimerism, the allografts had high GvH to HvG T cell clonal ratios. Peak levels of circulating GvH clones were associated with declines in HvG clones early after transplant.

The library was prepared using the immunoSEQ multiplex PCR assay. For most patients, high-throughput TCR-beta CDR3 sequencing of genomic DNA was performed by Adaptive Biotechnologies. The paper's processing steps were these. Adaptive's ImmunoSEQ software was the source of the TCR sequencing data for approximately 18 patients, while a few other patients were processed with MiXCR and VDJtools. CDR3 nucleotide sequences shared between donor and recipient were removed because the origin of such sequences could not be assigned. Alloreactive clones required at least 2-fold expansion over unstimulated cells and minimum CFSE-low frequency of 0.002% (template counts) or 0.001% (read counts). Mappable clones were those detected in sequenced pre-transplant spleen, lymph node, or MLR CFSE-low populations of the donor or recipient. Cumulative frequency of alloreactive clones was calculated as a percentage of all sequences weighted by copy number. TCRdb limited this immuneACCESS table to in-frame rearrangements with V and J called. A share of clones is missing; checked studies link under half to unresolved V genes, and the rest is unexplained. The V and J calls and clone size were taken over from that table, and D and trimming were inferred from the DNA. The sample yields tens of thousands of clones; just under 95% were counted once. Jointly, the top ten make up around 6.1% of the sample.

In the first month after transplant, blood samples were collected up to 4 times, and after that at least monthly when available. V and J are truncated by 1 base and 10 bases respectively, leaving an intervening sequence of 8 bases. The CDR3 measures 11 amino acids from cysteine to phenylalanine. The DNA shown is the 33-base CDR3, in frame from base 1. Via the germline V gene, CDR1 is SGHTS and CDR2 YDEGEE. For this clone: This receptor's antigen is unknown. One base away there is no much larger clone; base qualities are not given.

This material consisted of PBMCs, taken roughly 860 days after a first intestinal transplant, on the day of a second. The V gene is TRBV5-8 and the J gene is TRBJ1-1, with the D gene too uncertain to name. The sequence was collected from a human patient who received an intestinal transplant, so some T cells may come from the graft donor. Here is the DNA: TGTGCCAGCAGCTTGCACAGCGGAGCTTTCTTT. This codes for CASSLHSGAFF. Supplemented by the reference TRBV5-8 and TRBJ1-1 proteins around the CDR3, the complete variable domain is EAGVTQSPTHLIKTRGQQATLRCSPISGHTSVYWYQQALGLGLQFLLWYDEGEERNRGNFPPRFSGRQFPNYSSELNVNALELEDSALYLCASSLHSGAFFGQGTRLTVV.